This T cell receptor (beta chain) was captured in a study of blood T cell repertoires in COVID-19. This clone turned up a few times. There are 15 residues in the CDR3. V gave up 1 base and J gave up 5 bases, with 14 bases separating them. Germline values: CDR1 LGHNA, CDR2 YNFKEQ. Sequencing was performed with immunoSEQ multiplex PCR; in TCRdb, only in-frame clones are kept and a portion is missing. In the table there are about 200,000 clones, under 90% of which are singletons. The chain uses TRBV4-2 and TRBJ1-1; D perhaps matches TRBD1 (5 bases). This receptor was identified in a woman between 50 and 59 years old who had been exposed to COVID-19. The sample was PBMCs or T cells enriched from blood (not recorded which). The CDR3 DNA reads TGTGCCAGCAGCCAAGTAGGGTCAGGGTTGACTGAAGCTTTCTTT. Translated: CASSQVGSGLTEAFF.